This entry lists 4 T cell receptor beta chains sequenced from one sample in a study of T cells in Graves' hyperthyroidism and ophthalmopathy. RNA transcripts served as the template for amplifying TCR beta CDR3 regions. TCR CDR3 regions were first amplified by RT-PCR with HTBI primers. TCRdb itself ran the multiplex PCR reads through MiXCR, one entry per CDR3 protein. The table records 280,000 or so distinct CDR3 sequences, approximately 14% of them present only once. The sequenced sample was blood. The source is a woman between 45 and 60 years old with Graves' hyperthyroidism that later progressed to Graves' ophthalmopathy.

This clonotype was observed at least ten times. The chain employs TRBV30 and TRBJ2-7; the D gene could be TRBD1 or TRBD2 (5 bases each). The V gene lost 0 bases and the J gene lost 2 bases, with 11 bases spanning the gap. CDR3 length equals 14 residues. Germline assignment: CDR1 GTSNPN and CDR2 SVGIG (reference sequence). CDR3 nucleotide sequence: TGTGCCTGGAGTGTACCATGGGGACCCTACGAGCAGTACTTC. Protein product: CAWSVPWGPYEQYF. The full variable domain, its missing parts supplied by reference TRBV30 and TRBJ2-7, is SQTIHQWPATLVQPVGSPLSLECTVEGTSNPNLYWYRQAAGRGLQLLFYSVGIGQISSEVPQNLSASRPQDRQFILSSKKLLLSDSGFYLCAWSVPWGPYEQYFGPGTRLTVT.

This clonotype was found many times. The V call is TRBV12-3 or TRBV12-4, the J call TRBJ2-7; D is ambiguous. CDR3 length equals 13 residues. V shed 2 bases and J shed 3 bases, with 8 bases lying between them. DNA of the CDR3: TGTGCCAGCAGTTTACGGCGGAACTACGAGCAGTACTTC. Translating gives CASSLRRNYEQYF.

This clonotype was counted at least ten times. The chain employs TRBV6-1 and TRBJ1-5; D remains unclear. Germline values: CDR1 MNHNS, CDR2 SASEGT. The CDR3 totals 12 residues. V was clipped by 6 bases and J by 8 bases, with 11 bases between them. The CDR3 DNA reads as TGTGCCAGCAGCGGTTTTCTGGAGCCCCAGCATTTT. Translation gives CASSGFLEPQHF.

This clonotype was counted at least ten times. The rearrangement uses TRBV11-2 and TRBJ2-3; the D is unclear. Trimming removed 3 bases from V and 2 bases from J, with 9 bases in between. CDR3 length: 14 amino acids. The germline V gene encodes CDR1 SGHAT and CDR2 FQNNGV. Here the CDR3 DNA reads TGTGCCAGCAGCTTGCTGACTCCCACAGATACGCAGTATTTT. Its translation is CASSLLTPTDTQYF. The complete variable domain, with remaining parts taken from reference TRBV11-2 and TRBJ2-3, reads EAGVAQSPRYKIIEKRQSVAFWCNPISGHATLYWYQQILGQGPKLLIQFQNNGVVDDSQLPKDRFSAERLKGVDSTLKIQPAKLEDSAVYLCASSLLTPTDTQYFGPGTRLTVL.